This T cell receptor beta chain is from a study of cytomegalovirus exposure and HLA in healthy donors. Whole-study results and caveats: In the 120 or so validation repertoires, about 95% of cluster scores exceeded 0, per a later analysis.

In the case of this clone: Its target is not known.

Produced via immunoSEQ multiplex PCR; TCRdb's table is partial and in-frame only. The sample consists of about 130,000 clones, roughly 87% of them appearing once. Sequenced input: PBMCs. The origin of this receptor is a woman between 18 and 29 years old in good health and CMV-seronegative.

The CDR3 reads CASSLGTSGVTDTQYF. The CDR3 DNA sequence: TGCGCCAGCAGCTTGGGGACTAGCGGGGTCACAGATACGCAGTATTTT. The chain uses TRBV5-1 and TRBJ2-3; TRBD2 agrees at 12 bases. With V trimmed by 0 bases and J by 2 bases, 1 base remained unmatched. The germline gives CDR1 SGHRS, CDR2 YFSETQ. The CDR3 has 16 amino acids.